This T cell receptor beta chain was documented in a study of identical twins. TCRdb redid the calling of the 5' RACE reads with MiXCR, one entry per CDR3 protein. The sample includes some 900,000 distinct CDR3 sequences, 12% of them seen just once. CDR3 length: 15 residues. Trimming took 7 bases from V and 6 from J; bases not matched to a gene: 6. Germline CDR1 is SGHTA and CDR2 is FQGNSA. In this sample, this clonotype turned up a few times. The same data also contributed to another study, on yellow fever vaccine responses in identical twins.

This sequence originates from a woman between 18 and 30 years old in good health. This chain links TRBV7-2 with TRBJ2-1, with TRBD2 matching 13 bases. The sample comprised PBMCs. CDR3 DNA: TGTGCCAGCACCCTGGGGACTAGCGGGGTCAATGAGCAGTTCTTC. As protein: CASTLGTSGVNEQFF.